This TCR beta chain was profiled in a study of shared clonotypes between healthy human individuals. Notes on the study in general: Clonotypes that were shared across four donors made up roughly 5.2% of naive CD4 clonotypes.

With regard to this clone: The antigen remains undetermined.

Sequenced by immunoSEQ multiplex PCR; TCRdb stores in-frame clones only, minus some. The data contain approximately 2.4 million clones, 90% to 97% of them singletons. The CDR3 spans 16 residues. V lost 1 base and J 7 bases, leaving 18 bases between the germline ends. The material sequenced was naive CD4+ T cells sorted from blood. Subset noted: CD45RA+ positively selected. The clonotype was recovered from a young man in good health. The rearrangement uses TRBV5-3 and TRBJ2-1; D might be TRBD2 (6 bases). TRBV5-3 is sorted into the ORF group, with uncertain function. The CDR3 spells CARSLTLAGSRNEQFF. In DNA, the CDR3 is TGTGCCAGAAGCTTGACTCTCGCCGGGAGTAGAAATGAGCAGTTCTTC.